The source of this T cell receptor (beta chain) is a study of blood T cells in healthy people across ages. Background on the study: About one barcoded beta molecule per two T cells came from capture by template switching. General study points: There were more naive CD4+ cells and higher diversity in long-lived donors than in aged donors.

The CDR3 sequence is 15 residues long. Trimming took off 3 bases at V and 5 bases at J, with 19 bases between the two ends. Per germline, CDR1 DFQATT and CDR2 SNEGSKA (reference sequence). Regarding this clonotype: Its target is unknown.

It was with a sample-barcoded 5' primer and a J-beta primer mix that a second PCR of roughly 7 to 12 cycles was run. Each CDR3 protein is one row after TCRdb ran MiXCR on the 5' RACE reads. This table holds about 690,000 distinct CDR3 sequences, roughly two fifths found once. The sample, around 10 milliliters of peripheral blood, was drawn from each donor. The clonotype was recovered from an elderly man in good health. The chain recombines TRBV20-1 with TRBJ2-5, with D possibly matching TRBD2 (8 bases). The source material was blood. In DNA, the CDR3 is TGCAGTGCTAGTTCGGGAGGGGGCTATGCGGAGACCCAGTACTTC. Protein sequence: CSASSGGGYAETQYF.